The TCR beta chain described here comes from a study of shared clonotypes between healthy human individuals. Assay used: immunoSEQ multiplex PCR; TCRdb lists only in-frame clones, some missing. Of some 2,500,000 clones listed, roughly 92% are singletons. V was clipped by 1 base and J by 3 bases, with 21 bases between them. CDR3 length: 18 residues. Germline CDR1 KGHSH, CDR2 LQKENI. The sample taken for sequencing was naive CD4+ T cells from PBMCs. The subset is: CD45RA+ positively selected. The chain joins TRBV18 to TRBJ1-2; maybe TRBD1 (5 bases). This TCR derives from a man between 18 and 29 years old in good health. Some clones in this sample may be carry-over from other donors' samples. CDR3 bases: TGTGCCAGCTCACCACAGTCGGCAGGGCTCAAGGGTGACTATGGCTACACCTTC. Residues: CASSPQSAGLKGDYGYTF.